This T cell receptor (beta chain) came from a study of T cells in Graves' hyperthyroidism and ophthalmopathy. Study-wide points: Clonotypes that were expanded in thyroid above 0.001 mostly appeared in blood too.

From RNA transcripts, TCR beta CDR3 regions were amplified. HTBI primers were used for first-round RT-PCR of the TCR CDR3. MiXCR, applied by TCRdb to the multiplex PCR reads, yields one record per CDR3 protein. The data hold hundreds of thousands of distinct CDR3 sequences, with just over 45% observed a single time. A remark on this clonotype: Its antigen is as yet unknown. It may be a read error: a sequence one base away is much more abundant.

The germline CDR1 and CDR2 sequences are SQVTM and ANQGSEA. Trimming left V 5 bases short and J 6 bases short, with 10 bases between. This CDR3 region has 12 residues. Stable Graves' hyperthyroidism meant no ophthalmopathy progression within 18 months. Any patient presenting with uncontrolled infection, other autoimmune disease, pregnancy or lactation was left out. The clonotype comes from a woman under 30 with Graves' hyperthyroidism. J is TRBJ2-2 and V is TRBV29-1; possibly TRBD1 or TRBD2 for D (5 bases each). Sequencing was done on a sample of peripheral blood or thyroid tissue (not recorded which). CDR3 sequence: CSVWDGAGELFF. As DNA, the CDR3 is TGCAGCGTTTGGGACGGGGCCGGGGAGCTGTTTTTT.